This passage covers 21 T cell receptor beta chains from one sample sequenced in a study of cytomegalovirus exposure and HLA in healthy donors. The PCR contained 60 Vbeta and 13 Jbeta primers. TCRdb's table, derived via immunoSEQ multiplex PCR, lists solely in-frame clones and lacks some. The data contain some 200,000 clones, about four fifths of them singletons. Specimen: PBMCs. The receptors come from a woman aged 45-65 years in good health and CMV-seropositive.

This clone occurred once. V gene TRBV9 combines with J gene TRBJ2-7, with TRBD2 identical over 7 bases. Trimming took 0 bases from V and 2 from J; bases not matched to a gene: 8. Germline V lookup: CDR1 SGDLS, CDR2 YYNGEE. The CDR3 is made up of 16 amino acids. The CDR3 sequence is CASSVADSGGAYEQYF. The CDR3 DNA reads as TGTGCCAGCAGCGTAGCCGACAGTGGGGGGGCCTACGAGCAGTACTTC.

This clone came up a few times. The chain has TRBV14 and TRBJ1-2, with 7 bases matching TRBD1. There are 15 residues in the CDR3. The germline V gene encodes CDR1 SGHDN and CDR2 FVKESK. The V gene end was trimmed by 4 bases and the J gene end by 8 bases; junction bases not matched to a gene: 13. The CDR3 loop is CASSPQPPTGYGYTF. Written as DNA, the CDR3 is TGTGCCAGCAGCCCCCAACCGCCGACAGGGTACGGCTACACCTTC.

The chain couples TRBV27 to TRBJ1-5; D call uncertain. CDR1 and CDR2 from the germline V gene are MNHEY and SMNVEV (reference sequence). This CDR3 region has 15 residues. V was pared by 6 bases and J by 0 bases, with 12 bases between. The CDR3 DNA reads TGTGCCAGCAGCGGTGCGCCCTATAGCAATCAGCCCCAGCATTTT. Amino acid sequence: CASSGAPYSNQPQHF.

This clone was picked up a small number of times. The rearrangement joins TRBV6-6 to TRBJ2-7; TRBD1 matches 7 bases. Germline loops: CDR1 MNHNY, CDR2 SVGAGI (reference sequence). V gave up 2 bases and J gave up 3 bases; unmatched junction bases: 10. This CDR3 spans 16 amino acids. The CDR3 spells CASSYPDQAGGYEQYF. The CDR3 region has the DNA TGTGCCAGCAGTTACCCCGACCAGGCAGGGGGCTACGAGCAGTACTTC.

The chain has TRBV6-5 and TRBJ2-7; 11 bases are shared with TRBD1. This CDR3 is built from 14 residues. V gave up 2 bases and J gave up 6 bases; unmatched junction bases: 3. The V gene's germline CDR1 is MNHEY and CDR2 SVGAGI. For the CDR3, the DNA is TGTGCCAGCAGTTACGGGACAGGGGGTGGCGAGCAGTACTTC. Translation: CASSYGTGGGEQYF.

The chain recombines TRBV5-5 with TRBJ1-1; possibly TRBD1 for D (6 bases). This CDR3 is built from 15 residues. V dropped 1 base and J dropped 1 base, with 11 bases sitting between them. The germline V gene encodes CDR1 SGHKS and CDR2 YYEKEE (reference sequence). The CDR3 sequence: CASSLFGTPNTEAFF. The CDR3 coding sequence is TGTGCCAGCAGCTTGTTCGGGACACCGAACACTGAAGCTTTCTTT.

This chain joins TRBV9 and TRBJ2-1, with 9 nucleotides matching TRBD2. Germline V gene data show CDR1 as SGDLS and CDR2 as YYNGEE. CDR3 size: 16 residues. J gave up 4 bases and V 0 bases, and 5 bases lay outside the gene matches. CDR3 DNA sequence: TGTGCCAGCAGCGTAGGAGGGCGGGGGGGGTACAATGAGCAGTTCTTC. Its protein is CASSVGGRGGYNEQFF.

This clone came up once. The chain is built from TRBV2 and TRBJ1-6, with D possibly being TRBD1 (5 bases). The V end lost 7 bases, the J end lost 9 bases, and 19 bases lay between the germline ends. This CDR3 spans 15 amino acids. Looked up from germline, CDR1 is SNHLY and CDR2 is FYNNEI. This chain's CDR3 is CASTEEGRQGSPLHF. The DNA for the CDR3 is TGTGCCAGCACTGAGGAGGGCAGGCAGGGTTCACCCCTCCACTTT. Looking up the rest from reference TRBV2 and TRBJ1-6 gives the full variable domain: EPEVTQTPSHQVTQMGQEVILRCVPISNHLYFYWYRQILGQKVEFLVSFYNNEISEKSEIFDDQFSVERPDGSNFTLKIRSTKLEDSAMYFCASTEEGRQGSPLHFGNGTRLTVT.

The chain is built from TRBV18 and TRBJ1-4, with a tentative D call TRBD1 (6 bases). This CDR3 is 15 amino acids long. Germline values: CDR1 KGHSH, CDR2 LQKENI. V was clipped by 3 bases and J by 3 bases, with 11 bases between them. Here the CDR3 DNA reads TGTGCCAGCTCACCTTCTACAGGGTCTAATGAAAAACTGTTTTTT. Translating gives CASSPSTGSNEKLFF. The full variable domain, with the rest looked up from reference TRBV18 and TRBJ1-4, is NAGVMQNPRHLVRRRGQEARLRCSPMKGHSHVYWYRQLPEEGLKFMVYLQKENIIDESGMPKERFSAEFPKEGPSILRIQQVVRGDSAAYFCASSPSTGSNEKLFFGSGTQLSVL.

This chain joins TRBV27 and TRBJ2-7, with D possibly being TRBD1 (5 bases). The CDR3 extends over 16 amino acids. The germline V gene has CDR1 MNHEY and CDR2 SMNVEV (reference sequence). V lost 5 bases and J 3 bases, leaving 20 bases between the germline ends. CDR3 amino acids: CASSPDRGTTNYEQYF. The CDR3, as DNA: TGTGCCAGCAGTCCAGATAGGGGAACGACAAACTACGAGCAGTACTTC.

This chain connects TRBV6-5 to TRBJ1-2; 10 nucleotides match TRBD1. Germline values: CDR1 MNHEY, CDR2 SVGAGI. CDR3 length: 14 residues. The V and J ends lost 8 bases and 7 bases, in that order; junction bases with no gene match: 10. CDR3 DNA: TGTGCCAGCGGACGACAGGGGGCTGTAGGTGGCTACACCTTC. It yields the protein CASGRQGAVGGYTF.

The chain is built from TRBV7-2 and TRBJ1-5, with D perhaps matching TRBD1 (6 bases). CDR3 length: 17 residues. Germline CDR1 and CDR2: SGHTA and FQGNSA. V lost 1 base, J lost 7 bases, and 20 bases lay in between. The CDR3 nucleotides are TGTGCCAGCAGCTTAGTTGTCGGTTCCACTGGGACACAGCCCCAGCATTTT. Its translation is CASSLVVGSTGTQPQHF.

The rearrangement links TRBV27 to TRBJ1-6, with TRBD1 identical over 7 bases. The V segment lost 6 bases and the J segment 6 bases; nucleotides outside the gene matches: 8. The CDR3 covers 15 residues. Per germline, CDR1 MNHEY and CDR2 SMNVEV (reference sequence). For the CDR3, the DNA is TGTGCCAGCAGCCACGGGACAGCTACTAATTCACCCCTCCACTTT. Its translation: CASSHGTATNSPLHF.

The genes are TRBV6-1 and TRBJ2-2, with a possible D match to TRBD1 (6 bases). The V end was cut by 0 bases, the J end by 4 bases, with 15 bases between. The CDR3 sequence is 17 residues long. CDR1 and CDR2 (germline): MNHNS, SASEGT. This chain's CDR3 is CASSEASGVFGTGELFF. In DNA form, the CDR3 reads TGTGCCAGCAGTGAAGCGTCAGGGGTATTTGGCACCGGGGAGCTGTTTTTT.

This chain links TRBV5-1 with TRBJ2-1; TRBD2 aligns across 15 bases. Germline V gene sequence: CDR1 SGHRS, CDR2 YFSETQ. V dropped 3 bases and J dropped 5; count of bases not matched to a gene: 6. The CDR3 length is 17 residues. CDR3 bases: TGCGCCAGCAGCTGGGGACTAGCGGGGGGTTTAGACAATGAGCAGTTCTTC. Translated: CASSWGLAGGLDNEQFF. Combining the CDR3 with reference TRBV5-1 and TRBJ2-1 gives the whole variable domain KAGVTQTPRYLIKTRGQQVTLSCSPISGHRSVSWYQQTPGQGLQFLFEYFSETQRNKGNFPGRFSGRQFSNSRSEMNVSTLELGDSALYLCASSWGLAGGLDNEQFFGPGTRLTVL.

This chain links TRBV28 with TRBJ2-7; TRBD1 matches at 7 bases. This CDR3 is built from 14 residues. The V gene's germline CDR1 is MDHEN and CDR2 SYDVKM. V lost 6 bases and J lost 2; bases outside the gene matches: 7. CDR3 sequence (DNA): TGTGCCAGCAGCCCGGGACAGCTTCCCTACGAGCAGTACTTC. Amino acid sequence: CASSPGQLPYEQYF.

The CDR3 protein is CASSNSRRGYQAETQYF. DNA of the CDR3: TGTGCCAGCAGCAATAGTCGAAGAGGGTACCAGGCAGAGACCCAGTACTTC. The rearrangement links TRBV27 to TRBJ2-5; a possible D gene is TRBD2 (5 bases). V shed 6 bases and J shed 4 bases, with 24 bases lying between them. The CDR3 extends over 17 amino acids. Germline values: CDR1 MNHEY, CDR2 SMNVEV (reference sequence).

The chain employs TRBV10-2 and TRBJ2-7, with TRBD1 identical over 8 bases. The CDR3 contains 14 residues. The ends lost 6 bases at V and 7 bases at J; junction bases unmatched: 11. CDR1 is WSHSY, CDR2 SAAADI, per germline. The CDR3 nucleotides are TGCGCCAGCAGGGGACAGGACCCTCCTAGGGAGCAGTACTTC. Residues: CASRGQDPPREQYF.

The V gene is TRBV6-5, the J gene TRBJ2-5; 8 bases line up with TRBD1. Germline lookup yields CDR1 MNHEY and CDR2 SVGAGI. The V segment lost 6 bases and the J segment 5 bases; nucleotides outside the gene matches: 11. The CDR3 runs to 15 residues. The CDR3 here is CASRRPQGAWETQYF. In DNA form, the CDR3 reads TGTGCCAGCAGACGGCCTCAGGGGGCGTGGGAGACCCAGTACTTC.

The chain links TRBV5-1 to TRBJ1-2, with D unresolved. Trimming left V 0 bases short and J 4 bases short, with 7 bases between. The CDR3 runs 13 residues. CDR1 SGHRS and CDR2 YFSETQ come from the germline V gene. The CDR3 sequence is CASSLAPSYGYTF. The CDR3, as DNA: TGCGCCAGCAGCTTGGCCCCCAGCTATGGCTACACCTTC.

The CDR3 DNA reads as TGCGCCAGCAGGCCTGACAGGGATTTCGATCAGCCCCAGCATTTT. Translation: CASRPDRDFDQPQHF. This sequence joins TRBV10-1 and TRBJ1-5; 7 positions agree with TRBD1. V lost 6 bases and J lost 5; bases outside the gene matches: 10. The CDR3 totals 15 residues. The germline V gene encodes CDR1 WNHNN and CDR2 SYGVQD (reference sequence).